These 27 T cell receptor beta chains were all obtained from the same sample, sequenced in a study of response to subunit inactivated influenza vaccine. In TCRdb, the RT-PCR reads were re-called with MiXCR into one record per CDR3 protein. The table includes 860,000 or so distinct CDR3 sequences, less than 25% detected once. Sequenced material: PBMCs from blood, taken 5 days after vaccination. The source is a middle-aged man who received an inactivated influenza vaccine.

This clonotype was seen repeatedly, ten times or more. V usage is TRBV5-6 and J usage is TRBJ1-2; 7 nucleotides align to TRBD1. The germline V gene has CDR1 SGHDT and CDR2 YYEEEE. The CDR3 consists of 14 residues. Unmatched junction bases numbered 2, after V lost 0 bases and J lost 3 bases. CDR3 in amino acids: CASSLAGTDYGYTF. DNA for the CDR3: TGTGCCAGCAGCTTGGCCGGGACAGACTATGGCTACACCTTC. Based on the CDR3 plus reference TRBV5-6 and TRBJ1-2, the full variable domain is DAGVTQSPTHLIKTRGQQVTLRCSPKSGHDTVSWYQQALGQGPQFIFQYYEEEERQRGNFPDRFSGHQFPNYSSELNVNALLLGDSALYLCASSLAGTDYGYTFGSGTRLTVV.

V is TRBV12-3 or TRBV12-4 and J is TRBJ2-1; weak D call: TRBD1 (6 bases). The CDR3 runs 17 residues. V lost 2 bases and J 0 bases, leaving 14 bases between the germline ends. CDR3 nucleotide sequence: TGTGCCAGCAGTTTACTTTCAGGGGCTAGCTCCTACAATGAGCAGTTCTTC. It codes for CASSLLSGASSYNEQFF.

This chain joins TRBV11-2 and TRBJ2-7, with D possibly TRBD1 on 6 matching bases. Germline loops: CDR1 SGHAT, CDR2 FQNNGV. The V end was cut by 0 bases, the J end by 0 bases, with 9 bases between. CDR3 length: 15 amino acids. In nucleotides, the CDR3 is TGTGCCAGCAGCTTAGATGGGGGCAACTCCTACGAGCAGTACTTC. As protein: CASSLDGGNSYEQYF.

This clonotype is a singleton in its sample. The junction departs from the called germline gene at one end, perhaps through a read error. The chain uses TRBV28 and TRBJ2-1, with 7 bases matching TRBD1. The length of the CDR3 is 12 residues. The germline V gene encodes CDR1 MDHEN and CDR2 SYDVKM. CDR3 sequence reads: CASSLRGLQSIF. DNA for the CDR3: TGTGCCAGCAGTTTGAGGGGGCTTCAATCCATCTTC.

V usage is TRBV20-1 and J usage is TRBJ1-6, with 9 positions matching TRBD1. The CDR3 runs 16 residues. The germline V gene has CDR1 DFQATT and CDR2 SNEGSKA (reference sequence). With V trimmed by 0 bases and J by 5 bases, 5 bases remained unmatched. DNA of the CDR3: TGCAGTGCTAGAGACGGACAGGGGAAAAATAATTCACCCCTCCACTTT. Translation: CSARDGQGKNNSPLHF.

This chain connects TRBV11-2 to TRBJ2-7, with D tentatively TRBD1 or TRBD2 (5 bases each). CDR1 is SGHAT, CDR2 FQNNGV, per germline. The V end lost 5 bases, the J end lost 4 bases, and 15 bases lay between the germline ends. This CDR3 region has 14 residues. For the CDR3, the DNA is TGTGCCAGCAGCCGAGGGGCAGGGAGATACGAGCAGTACTTC. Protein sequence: CASSRGAGRYEQYF.

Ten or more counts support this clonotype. Here the CDR3 DNA reads TGTGCCAGCAGTTTAGGGGACGAAGAGACCCAGTACTTC. It translates to CASSLGDEETQYF. V gene TRBV28 combines with J gene TRBJ2-5; the D gene could be TRBD1 or TRBD2 (5 bases each). The germline V gene has CDR1 MDHEN and CDR2 SYDVKM. The V end lost 2 bases, the J end lost 3 bases, and 7 bases lay between the germline ends. The CDR3 runs 13 residues. Variable domain in full (rest from reference TRBV28 and TRBJ2-5): DVKVTQSSRYLVKRTGEKVFLECVQDMDHENMFWYRQDPGLGLRLIYFSYDVKMKEKGDIPEGYSVSREKKERFSLILESASTNQTSMYLCASSLGDEETQYFGPGTRLLVL.

The CDR3 DNA reads as TGTGCCATCGCTGGACCGTCGAACACTGAAGCTTTCTTT. It codes for CAIAGPSNTEAFF. The chain combines TRBV10-3 with TRBJ1-1; D is ambiguous. Trimming shortened V by 8 bases and J by 1 base, and 11 bases separated the two germline ends. The CDR3 consists of 13 residues. The V gene's germline CDR1 is ENHRY and CDR2 SYGVKD.

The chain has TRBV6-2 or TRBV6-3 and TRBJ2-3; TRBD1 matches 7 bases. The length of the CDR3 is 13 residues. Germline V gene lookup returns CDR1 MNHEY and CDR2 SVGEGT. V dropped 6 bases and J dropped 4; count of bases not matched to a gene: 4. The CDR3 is CASRDRTADTQYF. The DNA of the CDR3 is TGTGCCAGCAGGGACAGGACAGCAGATACGCAGTATTTT.

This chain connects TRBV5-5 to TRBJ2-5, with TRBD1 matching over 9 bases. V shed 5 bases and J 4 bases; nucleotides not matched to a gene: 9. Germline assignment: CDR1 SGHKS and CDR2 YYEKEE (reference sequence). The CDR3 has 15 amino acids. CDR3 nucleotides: TGTGCCAGCAGGGACCGGGACAGGGATGTAGAGACCCAGTACTTC. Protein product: CASRDRDRDVETQYF.

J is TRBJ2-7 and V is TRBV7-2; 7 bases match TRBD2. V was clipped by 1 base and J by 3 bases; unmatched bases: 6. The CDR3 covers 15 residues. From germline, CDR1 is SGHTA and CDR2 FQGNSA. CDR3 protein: CASSLEAGRFYEQYF. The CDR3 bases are TGTGCCAGCAGCTTAGAAGCGGGACGCTTCTACGAGCAGTACTTC.

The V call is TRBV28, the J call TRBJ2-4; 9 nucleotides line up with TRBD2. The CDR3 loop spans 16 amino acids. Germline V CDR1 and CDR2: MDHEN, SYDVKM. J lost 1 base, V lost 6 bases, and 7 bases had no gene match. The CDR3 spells CASRSSGRGAKNIQYF. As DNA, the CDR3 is TGTGCCAGCAGGAGTAGCGGGAGAGGGGCCAAAAACATTCAGTACTTC.

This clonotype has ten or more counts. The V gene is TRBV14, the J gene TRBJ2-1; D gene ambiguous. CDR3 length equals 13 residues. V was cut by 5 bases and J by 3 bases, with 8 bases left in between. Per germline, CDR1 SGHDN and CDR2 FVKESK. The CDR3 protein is CASSIPGYNEQFF. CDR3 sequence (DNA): TGTGCCAGCAGCATACCGGGCTACAATGAGCAGTTCTTC.

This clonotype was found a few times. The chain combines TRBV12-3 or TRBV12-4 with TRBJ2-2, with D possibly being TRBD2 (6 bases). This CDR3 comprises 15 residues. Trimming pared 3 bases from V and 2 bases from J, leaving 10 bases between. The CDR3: CASSFEGLNTGELFF. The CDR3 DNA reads TGTGCCAGCAGTTTTGAGGGACTCAACACCGGGGAGCTGTTTTTT.

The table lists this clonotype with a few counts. The CDR3 nucleotides read TGTGCCAGCAGTTACGCGGCGGGGAAGGGTAATGAAAAACTGTTTTTT. Translated: CASSYAAGKGNEKLFF. The chain combines TRBV6-5 with TRBJ1-4; D call uncertain. The CDR3 extends over 16 amino acids. Germline CDR1 reads MNHEY; CDR2 reads SVGAGI. V gave up 2 bases and J gave up 4 bases, with 14 bases separating them.

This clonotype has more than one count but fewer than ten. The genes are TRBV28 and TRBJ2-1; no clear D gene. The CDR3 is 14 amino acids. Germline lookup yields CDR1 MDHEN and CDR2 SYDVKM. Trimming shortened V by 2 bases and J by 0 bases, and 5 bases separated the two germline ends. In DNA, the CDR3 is TGTGCCAGCAGTTTACCAAACTCCTACAATGAGCAGTTCTTC. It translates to CASSLPNSYNEQFF.

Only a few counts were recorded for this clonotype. CDR3 nucleotides: TGCAGCGTTGAGGGACAGCTCTACAATGAGCAGTTCTTC. It is translated as CSVEGQLYNEQFF. The genes are TRBV29-1 and TRBJ2-1; 7 bases map to TRBD1. The V gene end was trimmed by 3 bases and the J gene end by 3 bases; junction bases not matched to a gene: 2. CDR3 length equals 13 residues. Per the germline V gene, CDR1 is SQVTM and CDR2 is ANQGSEA.

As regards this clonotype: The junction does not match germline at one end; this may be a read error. In nucleotides, the CDR3 is TGCAGTGCTAGAGATCCTGAGCGTATGCCCTTC. Its translation is CSARDPERMPF. V usage is TRBV20-1 and J usage is TRBJ2-7; D is ambiguous. Per the germline V gene, CDR1 is DFQATT and CDR2 is SNEGSKA (reference sequence). The CDR3 runs to 11 residues.

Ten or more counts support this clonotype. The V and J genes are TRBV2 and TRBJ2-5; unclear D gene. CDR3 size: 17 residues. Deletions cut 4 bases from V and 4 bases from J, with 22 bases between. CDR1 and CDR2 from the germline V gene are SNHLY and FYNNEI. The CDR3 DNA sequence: TGTGCCAGCAGTGGGTCCTTCATTGGAAAGACTGGAGAGACCCAGTACTTC. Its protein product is CASSGSFIGKTGETQYF.

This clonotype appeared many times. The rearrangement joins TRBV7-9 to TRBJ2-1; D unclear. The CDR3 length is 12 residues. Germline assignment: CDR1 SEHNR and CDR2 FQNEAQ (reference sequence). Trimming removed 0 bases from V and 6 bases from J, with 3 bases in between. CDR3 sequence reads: CASSLAPNEQFF. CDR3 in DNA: TGTGCCAGCAGCTTAGCCCCCAATGAGCAGTTCTTC.

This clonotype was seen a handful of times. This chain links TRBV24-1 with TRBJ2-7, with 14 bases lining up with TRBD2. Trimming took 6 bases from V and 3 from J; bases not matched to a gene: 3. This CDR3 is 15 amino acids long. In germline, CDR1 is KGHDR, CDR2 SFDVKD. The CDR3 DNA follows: TGTGCCACCAGTCCGGGACTAGCGGGAGACTACGAGCAGTACTTC. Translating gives CATSPGLAGDYEQYF.

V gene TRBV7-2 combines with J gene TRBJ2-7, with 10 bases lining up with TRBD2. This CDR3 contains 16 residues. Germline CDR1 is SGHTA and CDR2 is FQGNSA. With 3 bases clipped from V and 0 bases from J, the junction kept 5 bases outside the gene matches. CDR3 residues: CASSLGTSVSSYEQYF. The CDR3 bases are TGTGCCAGCAGCTTGGGGACTAGCGTGAGCTCCTACGAGCAGTACTTC.

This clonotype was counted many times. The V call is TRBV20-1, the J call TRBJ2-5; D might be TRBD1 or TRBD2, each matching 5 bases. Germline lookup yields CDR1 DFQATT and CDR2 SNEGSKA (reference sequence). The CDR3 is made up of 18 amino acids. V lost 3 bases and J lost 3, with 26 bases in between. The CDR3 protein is CSARDPGRWQFTEETQYF. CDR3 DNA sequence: TGCAGTGCTAGGGATCCGGGACGCTGGCAATTCACGGAAGAGACCCAGTACTTC.

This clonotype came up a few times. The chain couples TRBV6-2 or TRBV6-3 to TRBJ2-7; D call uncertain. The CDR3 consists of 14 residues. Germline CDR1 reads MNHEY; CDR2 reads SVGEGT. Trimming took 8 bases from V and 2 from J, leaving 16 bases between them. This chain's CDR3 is CASALSSGPYEQYF. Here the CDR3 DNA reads TGTGCCAGCGCCCTATCGTCAGGTCCCTACGAGCAGTACTTC.

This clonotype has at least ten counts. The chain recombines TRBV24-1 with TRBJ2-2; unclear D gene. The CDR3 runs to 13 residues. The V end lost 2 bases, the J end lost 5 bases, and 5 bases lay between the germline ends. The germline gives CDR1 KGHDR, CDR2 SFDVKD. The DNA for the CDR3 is TGTGCCACCAGTGATTCGGTAACCGGGGAGCTGTTTTTT. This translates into CATSDSVTGELFF.

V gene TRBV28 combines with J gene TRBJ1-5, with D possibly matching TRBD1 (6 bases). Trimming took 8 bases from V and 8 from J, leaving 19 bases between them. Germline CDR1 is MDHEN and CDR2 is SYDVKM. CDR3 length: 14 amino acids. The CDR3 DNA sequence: TGTGCCAGCCGCCCCATGGGGGGGGGCGAGCCCCAGCATTTT. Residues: CASRPMGGGEPQHF.

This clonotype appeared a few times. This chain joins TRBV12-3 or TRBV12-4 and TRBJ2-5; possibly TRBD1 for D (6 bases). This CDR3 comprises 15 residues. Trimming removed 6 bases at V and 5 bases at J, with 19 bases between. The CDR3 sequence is CASRNRDNPRETQYF. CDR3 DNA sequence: TGTGCCAGCAGGAACCGGGACAACCCGCGGGAGACCCAGTACTTC.